A single sample gave rise to the 8 T cell receptor beta chains below, sequenced in a study of blood T cell repertoires in COVID-19. Sequenced by immunoSEQ multiplex PCR; TCRdb stores in-frame clones only, minus some. The sample includes about 150,000 clones, about 87% of them seen just once. Material for sequencing was peripheral blood. These receptors came from a man aged 50 to 60 who had recovered from COVID-19.

This chain's CDR3 is CATWAALNQPQHF. The DNA of the CDR3 is TGTGCCACCTGGGCCGCTCTAAATCAGCCCCAGCATTTT. This chain links TRBV6-5 with TRBJ1-5; D gene uncertain. This CDR3 comprises 13 residues. V lost 10 bases to trimming and J lost 4 bases, with 14 bases between them. Germline V lookup: CDR1 MNHEY, CDR2 SVGAGI.

The chain joins TRBV6-1 to TRBJ1-6; maybe TRBD1 (5 bases). Trimming took 2 bases from V and 13 from J, leaving 15 bases between them. The CDR3 consists of 14 residues. Germline lookup yields CDR1 MNHNS and CDR2 SASEGT. In DNA form, the CDR3 reads TGTGCCAGCAGTGAAAGTACTGGGGGGGTTCCCCTCCACTTT. Encoded protein: CASSESTGGVPLHF.

The chain uses TRBV5-6 and TRBJ1-5, with D unclear. V was shortened by 4 bases and J by 5 bases, with 16 bases between the two germline ends. Germline V lookup: CDR1 SGHDT, CDR2 YYEEEE. The CDR3 has 15 residues. CDR3: CASSPGMGEHQPQHF. In DNA, the CDR3 is TGTGCCAGCAGCCCGGGAATGGGCGAGCATCAGCCCCAGCATTTT.

This clone was seen a few times. The V call is TRBV9, the J call TRBJ2-5; 9 bases agree with TRBD2. V shed 4 bases, J shed 5 bases, and the junction held 12 bases outside the gene matches. Germline CDR1 and CDR2: SGDLS and YYNGEE. The CDR3 runs to 16 residues. The CDR3 here is CASSLGGGAFPETQYF. CDR3 sequence (DNA): TGTGCCAGCAGCCTGGGCGGGGGGGCCTTCCCTGAGACCCAGTACTTC.

The V gene is TRBV11-2, the J gene TRBJ1-1; maybe TRBD1 (6 bases). Deletions cut 3 bases from V and 5 bases from J, with 16 bases between. Germline V gene sequence: CDR1 SGHAT, CDR2 FQNNGV. The length of the CDR3 is 15 residues. In DNA form, the CDR3 reads TGTGCCAGCAGCTTGGTACGACCAGGGGCTACTGAAGCTTTCTTT. Its translation is CASSLVRPGATEAFF.

This clone was counted between two and nine times. The chain recombines TRBV7-2 with TRBJ1-5; no firm D call. CDR1 is SGHTA and CDR2 is FQGNSA in the germline V gene. The germline V and J ends were trimmed by 0 bases and 2 bases, with 8 bases remaining between them. The CDR3 is 15 residues long. CDR3 DNA sequence: TGTGCCAGCAGCTTAGCTGGTAGTGGCAATCAGCCCCAGCATTTT. Translating gives CASSLAGSGNQPQHF.

The chain links TRBV19 to TRBJ1-2, with D perhaps matching TRBD1 (5 bases). The CDR3 is made up of 16 amino acids. CDR1 is LNHDA and CDR2 is SQIVND in the germline V gene (reference sequence). Between the trimmed V and J ends, which lost 5 bases and 8 bases, there was a span of 24 bases. The CDR3 reads CASSLKSWGEGRGYTF. CDR3 sequence (DNA): TGTGCCAGTAGTCTGAAGTCATGGGGGGAAGGAAGGGGCTACACCTTC.

This clone was detected only a few times. The chain uses TRBV7-9 and TRBJ2-1; 10 positions agree with TRBD1. The V gene end was trimmed by 6 bases and the J gene end by 9 bases; junction bases not matched to a gene: 11. The CDR3 sequence is 15 residues long. Germline assignment: CDR1 SEHNR and CDR2 FQNEAQ (reference sequence). The CDR3 region is CASSYFRDRGGEQFF. The CDR3 DNA reads TGTGCCAGCAGTTACTTCCGGGACAGGGGTGGTGAGCAGTTCTTC.